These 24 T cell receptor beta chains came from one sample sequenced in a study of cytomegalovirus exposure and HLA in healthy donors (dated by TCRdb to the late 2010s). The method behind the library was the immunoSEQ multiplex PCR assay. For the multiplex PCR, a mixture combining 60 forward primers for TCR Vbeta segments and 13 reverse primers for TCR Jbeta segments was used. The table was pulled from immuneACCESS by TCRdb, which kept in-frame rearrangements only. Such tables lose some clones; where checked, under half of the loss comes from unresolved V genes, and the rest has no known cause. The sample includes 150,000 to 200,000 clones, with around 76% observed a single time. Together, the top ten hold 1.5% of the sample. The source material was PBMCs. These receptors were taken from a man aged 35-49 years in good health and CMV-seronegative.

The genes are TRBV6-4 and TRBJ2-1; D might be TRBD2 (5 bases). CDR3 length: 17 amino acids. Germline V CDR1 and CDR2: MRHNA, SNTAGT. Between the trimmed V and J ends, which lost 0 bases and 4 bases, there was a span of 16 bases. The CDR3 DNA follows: TGTGCCAGCAGTGACTCGAGCGGCGGGCGGTTATACAATGAGCAGTTCTTC. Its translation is CASSDSSGGRLYNEQFF.

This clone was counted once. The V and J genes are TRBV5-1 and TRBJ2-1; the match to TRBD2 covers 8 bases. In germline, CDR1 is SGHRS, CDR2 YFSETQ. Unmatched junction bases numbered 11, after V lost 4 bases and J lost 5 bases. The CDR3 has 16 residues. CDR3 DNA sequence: TGCGCCAGCAGCGGAGTTCGGGGGACTAGACACAATGAGCAGTTCTTC. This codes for CASSGVRGTRHNEQFF.

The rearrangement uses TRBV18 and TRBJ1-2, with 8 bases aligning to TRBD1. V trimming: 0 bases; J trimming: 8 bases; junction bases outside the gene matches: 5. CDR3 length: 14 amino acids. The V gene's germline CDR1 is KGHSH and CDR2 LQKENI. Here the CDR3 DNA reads TGTGCCAGCTCACCACCGGGACAGGAGTTGGGCTACACCTTC. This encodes CASSPPGQELGYTF.

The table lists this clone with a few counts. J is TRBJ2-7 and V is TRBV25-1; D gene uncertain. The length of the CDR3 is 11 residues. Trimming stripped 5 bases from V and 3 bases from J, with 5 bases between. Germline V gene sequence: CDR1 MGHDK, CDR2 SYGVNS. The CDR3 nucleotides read TGTGCCAGCAGTAATCACTACGAGCAGTACTTC. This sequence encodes CASSNHYEQYF.

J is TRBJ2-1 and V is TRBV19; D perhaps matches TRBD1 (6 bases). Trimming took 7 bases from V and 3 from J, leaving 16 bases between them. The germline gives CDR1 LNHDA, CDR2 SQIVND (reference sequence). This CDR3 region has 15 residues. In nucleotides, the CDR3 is TGTGCCAGTAACTCCTGGGACACCCGCTACAATGAGCAGTTCTTC. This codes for CASNSWDTRYNEQFF.

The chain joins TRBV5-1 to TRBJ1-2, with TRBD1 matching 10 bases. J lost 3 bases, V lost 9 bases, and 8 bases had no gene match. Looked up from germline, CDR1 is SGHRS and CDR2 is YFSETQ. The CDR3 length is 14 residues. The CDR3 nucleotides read TGCGCCACTTATTCCGGGACAGGGGACTATGGCTACACCTTC. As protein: CATYSGTGDYGYTF.

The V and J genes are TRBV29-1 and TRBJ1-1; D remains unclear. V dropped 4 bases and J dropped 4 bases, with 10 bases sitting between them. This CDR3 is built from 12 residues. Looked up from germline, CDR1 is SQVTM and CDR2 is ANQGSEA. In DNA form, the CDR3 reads TGCAGCGTTGCCCGGGGAGGCACTGAAGCTTTCTTT. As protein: CSVARGGTEAFF.

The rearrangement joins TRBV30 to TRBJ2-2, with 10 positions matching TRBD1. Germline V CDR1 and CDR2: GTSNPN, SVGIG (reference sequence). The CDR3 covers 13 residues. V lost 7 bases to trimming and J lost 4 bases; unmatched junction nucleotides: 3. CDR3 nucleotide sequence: TGTGCCTACCGGACAGGGGGCACCGGGGAGCTGTTTTTT. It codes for CAYRTGGTGELFF. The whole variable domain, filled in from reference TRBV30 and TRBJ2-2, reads SQTIHQWPATLVQPVGSPLSLECTVEGTSNPNLYWYRQAAGRGLQLLFYSVGIGQISSEVPQNLSASRPQDRQFILSSKKLLLSDSGFYLCAYRTGGTGELFFGEGSRLTVL.

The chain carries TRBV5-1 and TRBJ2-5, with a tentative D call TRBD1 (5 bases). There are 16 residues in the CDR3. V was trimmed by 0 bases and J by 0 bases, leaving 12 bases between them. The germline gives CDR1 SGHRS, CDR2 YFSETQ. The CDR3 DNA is TGCGCCAGCAGCTTGGCCCGACAGAATAACCAAGAGACCCAGTACTTC. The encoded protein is CASSLARQNNQETQYF.

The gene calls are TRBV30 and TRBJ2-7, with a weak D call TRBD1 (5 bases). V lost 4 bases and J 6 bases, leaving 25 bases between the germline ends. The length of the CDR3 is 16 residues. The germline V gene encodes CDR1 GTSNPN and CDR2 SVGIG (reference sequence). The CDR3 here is CAWTRDGLGQRGEQYF. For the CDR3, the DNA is TGTGCCTGGACTCGTGACGGCCTAGGACAAAGAGGCGAGCAGTACTTC.

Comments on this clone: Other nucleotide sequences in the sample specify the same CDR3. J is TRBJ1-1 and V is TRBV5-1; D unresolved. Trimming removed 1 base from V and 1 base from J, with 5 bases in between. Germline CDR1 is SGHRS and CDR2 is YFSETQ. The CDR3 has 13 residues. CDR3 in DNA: TGCGCCAGCAGCTTGACCGGGAACACTGAAGCTTTCTTT. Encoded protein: CASSLTGNTEAFF.

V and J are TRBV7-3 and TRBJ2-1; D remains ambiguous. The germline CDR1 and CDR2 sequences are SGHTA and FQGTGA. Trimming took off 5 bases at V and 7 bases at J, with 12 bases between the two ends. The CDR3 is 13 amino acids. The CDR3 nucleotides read TGTGCCAGCAGCCCAAATAACGCGAATGAGCAGTTCTTC. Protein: CASSPNNANEQFF.

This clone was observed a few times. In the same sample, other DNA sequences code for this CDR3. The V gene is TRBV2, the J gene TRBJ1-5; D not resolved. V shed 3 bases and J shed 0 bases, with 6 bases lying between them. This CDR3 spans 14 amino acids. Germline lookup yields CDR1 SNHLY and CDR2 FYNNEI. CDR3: CASSEGSSNQPQHF. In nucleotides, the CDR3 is TGTGCCAGCAGTGAGGGGAGTAGCAATCAGCCCCAGCATTTT.

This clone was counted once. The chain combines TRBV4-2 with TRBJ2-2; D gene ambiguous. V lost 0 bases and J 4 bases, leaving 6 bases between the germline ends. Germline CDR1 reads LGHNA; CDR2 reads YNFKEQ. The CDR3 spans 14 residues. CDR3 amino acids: CASSQEAGTGELFF. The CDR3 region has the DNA TGTGCCAGCAGCCAAGAGGCAGGCACCGGGGAGCTGTTTTTT.

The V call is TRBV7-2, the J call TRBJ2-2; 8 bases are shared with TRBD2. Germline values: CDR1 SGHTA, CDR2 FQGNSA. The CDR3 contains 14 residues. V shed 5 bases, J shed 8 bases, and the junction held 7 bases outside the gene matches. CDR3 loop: CASSPGPSGGELFF. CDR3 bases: TGTGCCAGCAGCCCAGGGCCTAGCGGGGGGGAGCTGTTTTTT.

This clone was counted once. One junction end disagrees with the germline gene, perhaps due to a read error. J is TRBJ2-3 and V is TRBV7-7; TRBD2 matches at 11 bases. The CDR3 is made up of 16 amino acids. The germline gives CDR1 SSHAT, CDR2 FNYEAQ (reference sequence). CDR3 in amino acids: CASSPSTSGVSDTQYF. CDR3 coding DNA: TGTGCTAGCAGCCCTTCGACTAGCGGGGTGTCAGATACGCAGTATTTT.

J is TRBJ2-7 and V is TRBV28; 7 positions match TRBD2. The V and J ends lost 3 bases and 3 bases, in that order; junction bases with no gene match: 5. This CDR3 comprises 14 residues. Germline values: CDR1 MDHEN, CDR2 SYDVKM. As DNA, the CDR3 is TGTGCCAGCAGTTTTCCGGCGGGGGTCTACGAGCAGTACTTC. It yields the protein CASSFPAGVYEQYF.

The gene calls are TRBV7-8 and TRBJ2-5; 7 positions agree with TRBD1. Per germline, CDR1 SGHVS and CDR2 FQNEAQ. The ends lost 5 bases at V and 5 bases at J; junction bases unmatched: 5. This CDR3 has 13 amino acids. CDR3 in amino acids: CASSRDREETQYF. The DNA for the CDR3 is TGTGCCAGCAGCCGCGACAGGGAGGAGACCCAGTACTTC.

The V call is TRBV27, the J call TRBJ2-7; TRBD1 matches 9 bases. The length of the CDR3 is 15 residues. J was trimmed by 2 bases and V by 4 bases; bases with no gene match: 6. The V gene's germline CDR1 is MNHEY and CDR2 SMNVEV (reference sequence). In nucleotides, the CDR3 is TGTGCCAGCAGTTGGACGGGACAGGGTACCTACGAGCAGTACTTC. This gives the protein CASSWTGQGTYEQYF.

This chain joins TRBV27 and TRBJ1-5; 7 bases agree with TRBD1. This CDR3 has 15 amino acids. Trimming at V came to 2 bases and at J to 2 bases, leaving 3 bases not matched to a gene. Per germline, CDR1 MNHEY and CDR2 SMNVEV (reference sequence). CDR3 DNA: TGTGCCAGCAGTTTAATAGGGGGCGGCAATCAGCCCCAGCATTTT. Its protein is CASSLIGGGNQPQHF.

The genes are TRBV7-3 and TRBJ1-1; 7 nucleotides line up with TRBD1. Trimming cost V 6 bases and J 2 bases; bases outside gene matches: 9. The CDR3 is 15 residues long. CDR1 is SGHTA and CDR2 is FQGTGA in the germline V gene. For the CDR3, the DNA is TGTGCCAGCAGTCCTACAGGGGCCCTAAACACTGAAGCTTTCTTT. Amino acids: CASSPTGALNTEAFF.

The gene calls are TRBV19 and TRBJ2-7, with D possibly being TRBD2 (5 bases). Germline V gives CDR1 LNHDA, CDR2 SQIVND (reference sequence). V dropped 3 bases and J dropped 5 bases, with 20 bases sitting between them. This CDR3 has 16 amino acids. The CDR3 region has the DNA TGTGCCAGTAGTATGTCCCGGGGTCGGGCGTCCCACGAGCAGTACTTC. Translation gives CASSMSRGRASHEQYF.

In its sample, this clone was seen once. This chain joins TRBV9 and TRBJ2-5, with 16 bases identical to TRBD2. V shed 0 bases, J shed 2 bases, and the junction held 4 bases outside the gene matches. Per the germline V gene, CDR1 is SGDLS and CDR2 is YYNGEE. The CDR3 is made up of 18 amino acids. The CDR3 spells CASSVVGLAGGSQETQYF. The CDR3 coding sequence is TGTGCCAGCAGCGTAGTGGGACTAGCGGGAGGGAGTCAAGAGACCCAGTACTTC.

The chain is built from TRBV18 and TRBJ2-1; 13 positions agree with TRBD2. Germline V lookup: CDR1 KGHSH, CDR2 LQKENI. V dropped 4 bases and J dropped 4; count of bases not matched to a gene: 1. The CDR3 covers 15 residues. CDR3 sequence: CASSLLAGGYNEQFF. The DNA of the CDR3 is TGTGCCAGCTCACTACTAGCGGGAGGGTACAATGAGCAGTTCTTC.